This T cell receptor (beta chain) is drawn from a study of T cells after yellow fever vaccination. Germline V gives CDR1 SGHKS, CDR2 YYEKEE (reference sequence). Trimming stripped 0 bases from V and 6 bases from J, with 0 bases between. The CDR3 sequence is 11 residues long. Comments on this clonotype: Its antigen is unidentified.

Study-wide results and limits: Among primary-vaccination clones, most reappeared after the booster, at around 97% for CD4 and around 90% for CD8. The secondary response was weaker but peaked faster, day 5 versus 15.

TCRdb analysed the 5' RACE reads with MiXCR anew, one entry per CDR3 protein. The data contain some 240,000 distinct CDR3 sequences, around 5.3% of them singletons. This receptor was taken from a man aged 18 to 30 who received the YFV17D yellow fever vaccine. The rearrangement uses TRBV5-5 and TRBJ1-4; the D is unclear. This material consisted of CD4+ T cells sorted from PBMCs, taken on the day of the yellow fever booster vaccination. The CDR3 reads CASSLDEKLFF. DNA of the CDR3: TGTGCCAGCAGCTTGGATGAAAAACTGTTTTTT. Using reference TRBV5-5 and TRBJ1-4 for the parts outside the CDR3, the full variable domain is DAGVTQSPTHLIKTRGQQVTLRCSPISGHKSVSWYQQVLGQGPQFIFQYYEKEERGRGNFPDRFSARQFPNYSSELNVNALLLGDSALYLCASSLDEKLFFGSGTQLSVL.